Each of the 4 T cell receptor beta chains below was sequenced from the same sample in a study of T cells in Graves' hyperthyroidism and ophthalmopathy. Amplified TCR beta CDR3 regions came from RNA transcripts. First-round RT-PCR with HTBI primers amplified the TCR CDR3 region. Each CDR3 protein gets one entry after TCRdb re-called the multiplex PCR reads with MiXCR. Of approximately 610,000 distinct CDR3 sequences listed, over 15% are singletons. What was sequenced was blood. The receptors shown here come from a woman between 18 and 30 years old with Graves' hyperthyroidism.

The chain couples TRBV20-1 to TRBJ2-2; 8 bases match TRBD1. This CDR3 is 12 amino acids long. Germline trimming cut 6 bases from V and 9 bases from J; bases unmatched to any gene: 6. CDR1 DFQATT and CDR2 SNEGSKA come from the germline V gene (reference sequence). In DNA form, the CDR3 reads TGCAGTGCCCTCCAGGGGGCCCGGGAGCTGTTTTTT. This translates into CSALQGARELFF.

This chain uses TRBV20-1 with TRBJ2-2; no definite D call. The CDR3 totals 14 residues. Germline CDR1 DFQATT, CDR2 SNEGSKA (reference sequence). V lost 2 bases, J lost 3 bases, and 10 bases lay in between. For the CDR3, the DNA is TGCAGTGCTAGAAGGACGGGTCACACCGGGGAGCTGTTTTTT. It encodes CSARRTGHTGELFF.

This clonotype was found many times. The V and J genes are TRBV24-1 and TRBJ2-7, with D possibly called TRBD1 or TRBD2 (5 bases each). In germline, CDR1 is KGHDR, CDR2 SFDVKD. This CDR3 region has 16 residues. V was clipped by 7 bases and J by 7 bases, with 25 bases between them. The CDR3 DNA reads as TGTGCCACCAGGCCGGGACGGAATAAAGTTGGAGAAGAGCAGTACTTC. This codes for CATRPGRNKVGEEQYF.

The chain couples TRBV5-6 to TRBJ1-4; D is unresolved. V lost 4 bases and J 0 bases, leaving 7 bases between the germline ends. This CDR3 region has 14 residues. Germline V lookup: CDR1 SGHDT, CDR2 YYEEEE. In nucleotides, the CDR3 is TGTGCCAGCAGCCGGTGGTCAACTAATGAAAAACTGTTTTTT. Translation: CASSRWSTNEKLFF.